This T cell receptor beta chain was captured by sequencing in a study of blood T cell repertoires in COVID-19. Study-wide background: Sites in the United States, Italy and Spain provided acute and convalescent COVID-19 samples.

Germline assignment: CDR1 SGHKS and CDR2 YYEKEE (reference sequence). Trimming stripped 3 bases from V and 4 bases from J, with 8 bases between. This CDR3 comprises 12 residues. Clones were read by immunoSEQ multiplex PCR, and TCRdb kept only the in-frame ones, dropping some. The table includes more than 50,000 clones, 75% to 95% detected once. Sequencing used peripheral blood. The rearrangement joins TRBV5-5 to TRBJ2-7; D perhaps matches TRBD2 (5 bases). The clonotype was recovered from a woman aged 40 to 50 with active COVID-19. CDR3 in amino acids: CASSYGLYEQYF. CDR3 sequence (DNA): TGTGCCAGCAGCTACGGACTTTACGAGCAGTACTTC.